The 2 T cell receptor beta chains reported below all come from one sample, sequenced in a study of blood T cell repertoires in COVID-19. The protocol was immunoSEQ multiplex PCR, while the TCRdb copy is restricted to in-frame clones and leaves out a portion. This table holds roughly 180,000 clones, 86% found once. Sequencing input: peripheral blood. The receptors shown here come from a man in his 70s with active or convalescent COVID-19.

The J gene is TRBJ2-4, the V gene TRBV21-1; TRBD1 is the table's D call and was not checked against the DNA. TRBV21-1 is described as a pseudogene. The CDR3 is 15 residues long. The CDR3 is CASSNGNLAKNIQYF. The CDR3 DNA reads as TGTGCCAGCAGCAATGGCAACCTAGCCAAAAACATTCAGTACTTC.

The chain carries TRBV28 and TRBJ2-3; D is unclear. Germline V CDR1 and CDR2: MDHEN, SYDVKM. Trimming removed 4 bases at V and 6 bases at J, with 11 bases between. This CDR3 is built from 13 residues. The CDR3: CASSSPGLDTQYF. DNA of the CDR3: TGTGCCAGCAGTTCGCCGGGTCTTGATACGCAGTATTTT.